This T cell receptor beta chain was profiled in a study of blood T cell repertoires in COVID-19. Study-wide context: Acute and convalescent COVID-19 specimens originated in the United States, Italy and Spain.

Repertoires were generated with immunoSEQ multiplex PCR, while TCRdb's copy carries only in-frame clones and drops some. The top ten hold under 3.5% of the sample, which has about 100,000 clones, approximately 83% seen once. Losses at the gene ends were 2 bases for V and 2 bases for J; bases not matched to a gene: 5. The CDR3 is 15 amino acids. Germline V lookup: CDR1 KGHSH, CDR2 LQKENI. The receptor's source is a woman in her forties or fifties who had recovered from COVID-19. The chain recombines TRBV18 with TRBJ1-2; 7 nucleotides align to TRBD1. Sequenced sample: PBMCs or T cells enriched from blood (not recorded which). The CDR3, as DNA: TGTGCCAGCTCACCAACAGGGGTCTGGAACTATGGCTACACCTTC. It yields the protein CASSPTGVWNYGYTF.